The table lists the clone carrying this T cell receptor (beta chain) with many counts. Its matching antigen is unknown. Those patients with uncontrolled infection, other autoimmune disease, pregnancy or lactation were excluded. The source of the PBMCs was less than 12 ml of fresh peripheral blood. The data derive from a study of T cells in Graves' hyperthyroidism and ophthalmopathy. Amplified TCR beta CDR3 regions derived from RNA transcripts. The TCR CDR3 was amplified in a first-round RT-PCR using the HTBI primer set. TCRdb analysed the multiplex PCR reads with MiXCR anew, one entry per CDR3 protein. This sample has about 500,000 distinct CDR3 sequences, with 17% found just once. V gave up 4 bases and J gave up 2 bases; unmatched junction bases: 10. The V gene's germline CDR1 is MDHEN and CDR2 SYDVKM. The length of the CDR3 is 18 residues. Study-level points and caveats: Most expanded thyroid clonotypes above 0.001 recurred in blood.

V usage is TRBV28 and J usage is TRBJ2-3, with 12 bases that match TRBD2. The receptor was derived from a woman aged 18-29 years with Graves' ophthalmopathy. The source material was blood. CDR3 sequence: CASSWTLAGGSSTDTQYF. DNA of the CDR3: TGTGCCAGCAGTTGGACCCTAGCGGGGGGGTCCTCCACAGATACGCAGTATTTT. The variable domain in full, with the rest retrieved from reference TRBV28 and TRBJ2-3, is DVKVTQSSRYLVKRTGEKVFLECVQDMDHENMFWYRQDPGLGLRLIYFSYDVKMKEKGDIPEGYSVSREKKERFSLILESASTNQTSMYLCASSWTLAGGSSTDTQYFGPGTRLTVL.